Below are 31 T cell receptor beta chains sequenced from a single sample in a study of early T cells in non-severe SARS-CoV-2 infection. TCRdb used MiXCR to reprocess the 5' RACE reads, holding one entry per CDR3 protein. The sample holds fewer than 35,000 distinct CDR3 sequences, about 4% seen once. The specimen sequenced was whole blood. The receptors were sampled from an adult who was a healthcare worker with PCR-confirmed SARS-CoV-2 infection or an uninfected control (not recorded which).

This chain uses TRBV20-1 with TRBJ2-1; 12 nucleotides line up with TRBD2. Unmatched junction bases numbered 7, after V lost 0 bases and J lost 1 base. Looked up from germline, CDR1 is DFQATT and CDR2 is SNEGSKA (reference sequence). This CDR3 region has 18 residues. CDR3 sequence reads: CSARDLMTSGSSYNEQFF. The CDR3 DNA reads TGCAGTGCTAGAGATCTCATGACTAGCGGGAGTTCCTACAATGAGCAGTTCTTC.

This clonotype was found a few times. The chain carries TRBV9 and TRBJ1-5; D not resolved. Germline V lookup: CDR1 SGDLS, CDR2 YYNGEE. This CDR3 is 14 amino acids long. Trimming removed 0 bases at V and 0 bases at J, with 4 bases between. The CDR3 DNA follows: TGTGCCAGCAGCGTAGGAGTTAGCAATCAGCCCCAGCATTTT. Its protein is CASSVGVSNQPQHF.

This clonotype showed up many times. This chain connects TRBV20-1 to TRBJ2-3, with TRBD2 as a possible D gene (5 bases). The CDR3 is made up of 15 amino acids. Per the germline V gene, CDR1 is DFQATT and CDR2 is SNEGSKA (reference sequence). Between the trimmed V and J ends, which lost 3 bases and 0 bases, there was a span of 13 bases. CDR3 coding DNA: TGCAGTGCTAGCGTGGCGCGGGTTAGCACAGATACGCAGTATTTT. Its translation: CSASVARVSTDTQYF.

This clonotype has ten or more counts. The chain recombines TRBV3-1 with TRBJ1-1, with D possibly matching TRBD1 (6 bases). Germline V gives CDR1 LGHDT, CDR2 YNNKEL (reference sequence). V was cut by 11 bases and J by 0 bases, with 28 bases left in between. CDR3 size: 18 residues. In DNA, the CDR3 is TGTGCCGCCAACCCACGGGGGGGCCCTACTAACATGAACACTGAAGCTTTCTTT. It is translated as CAANPRGGPTNMNTEAFF.

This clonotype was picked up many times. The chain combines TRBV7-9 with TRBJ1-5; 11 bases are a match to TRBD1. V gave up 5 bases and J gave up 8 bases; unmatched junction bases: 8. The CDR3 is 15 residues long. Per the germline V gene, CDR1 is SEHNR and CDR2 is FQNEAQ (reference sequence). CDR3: CASSEQGQGGEPQHF. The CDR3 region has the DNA TGTGCCAGCAGCGAGCAGGGACAGGGGGGTGAGCCCCAGCATTTT. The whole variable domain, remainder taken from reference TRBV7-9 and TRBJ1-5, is DTGVSQNPRHKITKRGQNVTFRCDPISEHNRLYWYRQTLGQGPEFLTYFQNEAQLEKSRLLSDRFSAERPKGSFSTLEIQRTEQGDSAMYLCASSEQGQGGEPQHFGDGTRLSIL.

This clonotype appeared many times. CDR3 coding DNA: TGCAGTGCCAAATCCGAACTAACCGGGGACTACGAGCAGTACTTC. Translating gives CSAKSELTGDYEQYF. V and J are TRBV20-1 and TRBJ2-7, with a weak D call TRBD2 (5 bases). The germline V gene has CDR1 DFQATT and CDR2 SNEGSKA (reference sequence). This CDR3 is 15 amino acids long. Trimming shortened V by 6 bases and J by 3 bases, and 21 bases separated the two germline ends.

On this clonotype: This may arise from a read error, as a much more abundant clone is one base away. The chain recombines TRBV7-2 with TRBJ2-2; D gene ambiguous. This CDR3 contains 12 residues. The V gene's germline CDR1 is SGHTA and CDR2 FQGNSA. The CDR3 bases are TGTGTCAGCAGCTCAAACACCGGGGAGCTGTTTTTT. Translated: CVSSSNTGELFF.

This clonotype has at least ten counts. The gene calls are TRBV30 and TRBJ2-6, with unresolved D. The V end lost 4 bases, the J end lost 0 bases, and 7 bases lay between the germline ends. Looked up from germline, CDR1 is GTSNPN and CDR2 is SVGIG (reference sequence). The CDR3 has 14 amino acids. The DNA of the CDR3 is TGTGCCTGGAAGGTCCACTCTGGGGCCAACGTCCTGACTTTC. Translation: CAWKVHSGANVLTF.

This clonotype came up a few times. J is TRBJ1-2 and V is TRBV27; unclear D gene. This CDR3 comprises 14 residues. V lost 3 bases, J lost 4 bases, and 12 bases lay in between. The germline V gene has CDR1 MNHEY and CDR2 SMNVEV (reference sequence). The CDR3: CASSFNTERYGYTF. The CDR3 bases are TGTGCCAGCAGTTTTAACACGGAGCGCTATGGCTACACCTTC.

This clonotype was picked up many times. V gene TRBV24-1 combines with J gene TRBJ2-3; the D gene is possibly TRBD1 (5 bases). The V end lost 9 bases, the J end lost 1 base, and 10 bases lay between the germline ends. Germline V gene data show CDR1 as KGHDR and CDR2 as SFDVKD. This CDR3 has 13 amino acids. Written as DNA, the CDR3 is TGTGCCACCGGGGCGCCCGGCACAGATACGCAGTATTTT. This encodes CATGAPGTDTQYF.

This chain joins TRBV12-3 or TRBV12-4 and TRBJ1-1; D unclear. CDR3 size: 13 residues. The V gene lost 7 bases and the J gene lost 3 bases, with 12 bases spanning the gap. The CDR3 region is CASTMGLYTEAFF. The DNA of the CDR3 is TGTGCCAGCACGATGGGTTTATACACTGAAGCTTTCTTT.

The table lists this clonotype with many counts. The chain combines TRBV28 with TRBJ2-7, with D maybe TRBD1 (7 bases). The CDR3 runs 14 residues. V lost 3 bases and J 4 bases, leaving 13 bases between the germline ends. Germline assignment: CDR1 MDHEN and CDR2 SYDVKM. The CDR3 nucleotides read TGTGCCAGCAGTTTGCGGGACAGCCAATACGAGCAGTACTTC. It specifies CASSLRDSQYEQYF.

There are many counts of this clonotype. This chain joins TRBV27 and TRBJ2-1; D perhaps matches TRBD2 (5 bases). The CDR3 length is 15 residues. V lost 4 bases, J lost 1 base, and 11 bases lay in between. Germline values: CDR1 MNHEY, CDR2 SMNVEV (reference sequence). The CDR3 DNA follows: TGTGCCAGCAGTTCCCCCCGAGGGTCCTACAATGAGCAGTTCTTC. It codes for CASSSPRGSYNEQFF.

CDR3 DNA sequence: TGTGCCAGCAGTTTACGGGAGCGAGATACGCAGTATTTT. This gives the protein CASSLRERDTQYF. This sequence joins TRBV12-3 or TRBV12-4 and TRBJ2-3; possibly TRBD2 for D (6 bases). The CDR3 extends over 13 amino acids. Trimming left V 2 bases short and J 5 bases short, with 8 bases between.

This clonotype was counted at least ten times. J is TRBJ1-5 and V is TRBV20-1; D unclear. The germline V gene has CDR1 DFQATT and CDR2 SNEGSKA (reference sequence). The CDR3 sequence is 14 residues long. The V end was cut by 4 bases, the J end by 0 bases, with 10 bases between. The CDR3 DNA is TGCAGTGCTACAAGAGGGCCTAGCAATCAGCCCCAGCATTTT. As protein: CSATRGPSNQPQHF.

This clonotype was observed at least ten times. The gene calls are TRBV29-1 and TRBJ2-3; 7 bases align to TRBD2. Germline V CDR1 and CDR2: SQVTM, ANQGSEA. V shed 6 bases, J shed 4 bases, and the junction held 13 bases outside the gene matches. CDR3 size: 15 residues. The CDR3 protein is CSVRLAGRVADTQYF. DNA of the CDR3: TGCAGCGTCCGACTAGCCGGTCGTGTCGCAGATACGCAGTATTTT.

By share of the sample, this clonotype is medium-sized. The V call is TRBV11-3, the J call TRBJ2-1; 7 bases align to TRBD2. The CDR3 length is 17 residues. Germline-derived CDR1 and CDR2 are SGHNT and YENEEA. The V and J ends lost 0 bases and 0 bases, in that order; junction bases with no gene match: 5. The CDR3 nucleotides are TGTGCCAGCAGCTTAGACTCGGCGGGAGTCTCCTACAATGAGCAGTTCTTC. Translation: CASSLDSAGVSYNEQFF.

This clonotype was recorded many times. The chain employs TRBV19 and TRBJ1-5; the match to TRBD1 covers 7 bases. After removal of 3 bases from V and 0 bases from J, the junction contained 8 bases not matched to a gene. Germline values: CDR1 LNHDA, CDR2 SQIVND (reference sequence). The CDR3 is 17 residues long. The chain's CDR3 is CASSILQGPYSNQPQHF. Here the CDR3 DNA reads TGTGCCAGTAGTATTTTACAGGGGCCCTATAGCAATCAGCCCCAGCATTTT. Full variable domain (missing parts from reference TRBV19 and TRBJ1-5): DGGITQSPKYLFRKEGQNVTLSCEQNLNHDAMYWYRQDPGQGLRLIYYSQIVNDFQKGDIAEGYSVSREKKESFPLTVTSAQKNPTAFYLCASSILQGPYSNQPQHFGDGTRLSIL.

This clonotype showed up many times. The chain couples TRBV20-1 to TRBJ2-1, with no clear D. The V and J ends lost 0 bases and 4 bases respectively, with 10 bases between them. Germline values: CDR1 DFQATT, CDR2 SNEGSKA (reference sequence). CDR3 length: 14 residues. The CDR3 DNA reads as TGCAGTGCTAGAGAGATCTCCGATTACAATGAGCAGTTCTTC. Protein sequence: CSAREISDYNEQFF.

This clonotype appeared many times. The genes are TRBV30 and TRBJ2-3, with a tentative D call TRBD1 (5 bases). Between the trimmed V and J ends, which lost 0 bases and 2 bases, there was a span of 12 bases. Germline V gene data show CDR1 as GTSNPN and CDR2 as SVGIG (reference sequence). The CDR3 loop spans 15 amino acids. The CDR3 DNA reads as TGTGCCTGGAGTGTACAGGACACCCACACAGATACGCAGTATTTT. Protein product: CAWSVQDTHTDTQYF.

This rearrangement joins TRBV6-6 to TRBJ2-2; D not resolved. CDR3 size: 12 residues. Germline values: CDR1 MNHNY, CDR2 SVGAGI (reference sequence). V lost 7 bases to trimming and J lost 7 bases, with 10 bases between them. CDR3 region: CASTIKVGELFF. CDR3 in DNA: TGTGCCAGCACCATAAAAGTCGGGGAGCTGTTTTTT.

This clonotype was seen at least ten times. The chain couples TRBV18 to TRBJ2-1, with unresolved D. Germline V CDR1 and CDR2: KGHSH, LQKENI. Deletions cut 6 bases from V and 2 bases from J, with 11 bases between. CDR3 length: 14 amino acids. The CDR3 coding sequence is TGTGCCAGCTCCCCTACGGGCCCCTACAATGAGCAGTTCTTC. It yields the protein CASSPTGPYNEQFF.

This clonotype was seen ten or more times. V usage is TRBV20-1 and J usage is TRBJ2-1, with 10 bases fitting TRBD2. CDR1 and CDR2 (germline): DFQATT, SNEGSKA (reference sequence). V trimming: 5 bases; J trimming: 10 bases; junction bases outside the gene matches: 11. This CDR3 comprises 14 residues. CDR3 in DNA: TGCAGTGCTGTAGCGGGAGGATTTTTGGGGGAGCAGTTCTTC. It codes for CSAVAGGFLGEQFF.

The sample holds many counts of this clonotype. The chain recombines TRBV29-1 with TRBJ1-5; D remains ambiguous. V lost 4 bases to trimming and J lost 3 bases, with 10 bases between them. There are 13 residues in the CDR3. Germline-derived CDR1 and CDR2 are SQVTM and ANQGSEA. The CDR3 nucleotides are TGCAGCGTTGGTGCCGGGGTCAATCAGCCCCAGCATTTT. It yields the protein CSVGAGVNQPQHF.

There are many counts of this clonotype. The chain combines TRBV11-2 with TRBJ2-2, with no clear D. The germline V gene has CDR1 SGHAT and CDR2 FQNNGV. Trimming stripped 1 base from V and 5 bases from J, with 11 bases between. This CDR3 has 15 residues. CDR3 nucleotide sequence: TGTGCCAGCAGCTTAGGACTGGAAGTAACCGGGGAGCTGTTTTTT. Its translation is CASSLGLEVTGELFF.

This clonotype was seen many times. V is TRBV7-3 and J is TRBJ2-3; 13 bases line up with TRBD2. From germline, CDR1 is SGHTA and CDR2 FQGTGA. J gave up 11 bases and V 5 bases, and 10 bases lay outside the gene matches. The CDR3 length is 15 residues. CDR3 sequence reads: CASSPGLAGAPGQYF. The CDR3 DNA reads TGTGCCAGCAGCCCCGGACTAGCGGGAGCACCGGGGCAGTATTTT.

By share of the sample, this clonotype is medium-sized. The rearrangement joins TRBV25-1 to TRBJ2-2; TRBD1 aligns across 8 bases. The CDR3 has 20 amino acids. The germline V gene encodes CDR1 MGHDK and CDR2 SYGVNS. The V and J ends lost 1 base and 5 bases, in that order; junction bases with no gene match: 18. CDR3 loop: CASSEFGSRKTGELTGELFF. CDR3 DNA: TGTGCCAGCAGTGAATTCGGGTCTAGGAAGACAGGGGAGTTGACCGGGGAGCTGTTTTTT. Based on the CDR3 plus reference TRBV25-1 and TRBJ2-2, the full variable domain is EADIYQTPRYLVIGTGKKITLECSQTMGHDKMYWYQQDPGMELHLIHYSYGVNSTEKGDLSSESTVSRIRTEHFPLTLESARPSHTSQYLCASSEFGSRKTGELTGELFFGEGSRLTVL.

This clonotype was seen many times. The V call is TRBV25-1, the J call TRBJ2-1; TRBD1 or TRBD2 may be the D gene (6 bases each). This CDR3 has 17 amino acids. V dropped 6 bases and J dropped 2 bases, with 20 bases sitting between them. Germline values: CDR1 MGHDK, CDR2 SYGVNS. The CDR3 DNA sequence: TGTGCCAGCAGGCGGGACACCCAGCGGGTTGCCTACAATGAGCAGTTCTTC. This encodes CASRRDTQRVAYNEQFF.

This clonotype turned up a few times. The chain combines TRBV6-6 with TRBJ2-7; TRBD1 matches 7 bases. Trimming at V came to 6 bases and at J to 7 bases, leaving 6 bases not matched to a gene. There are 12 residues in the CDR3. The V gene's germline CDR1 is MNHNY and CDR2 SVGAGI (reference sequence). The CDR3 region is CASSQQGWEQYF. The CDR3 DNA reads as TGTGCCAGCAGCCAACAGGGGTGGGAGCAGTACTTC.

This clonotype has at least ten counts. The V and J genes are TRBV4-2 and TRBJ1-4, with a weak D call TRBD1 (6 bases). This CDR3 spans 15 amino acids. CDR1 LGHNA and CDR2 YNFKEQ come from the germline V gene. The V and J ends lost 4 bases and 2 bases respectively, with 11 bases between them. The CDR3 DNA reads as TGTGCCAGCAGCCGAAGGGACAACACTAATGAAAAACTGTTTTTT. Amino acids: CASSRRDNTNEKLFF.

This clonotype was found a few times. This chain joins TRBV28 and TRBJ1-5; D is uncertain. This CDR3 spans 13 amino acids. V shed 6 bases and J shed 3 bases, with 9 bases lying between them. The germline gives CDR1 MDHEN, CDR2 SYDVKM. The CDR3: CASRSYPNQPQHF. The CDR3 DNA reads TGTGCCAGCAGGTCCTACCCCAATCAGCCCCAGCATTTT.